Presented here are 12 T cell receptor beta chains from one specimen sequenced in a study of metastatic and nonmetastatic thyroid tumors. TCRdb re-called clones from the PCR reads using MiXCR. The sample has about 42,000 clones, about 12% seen once. All patients were treatment-naive before thyroid surgery. Sequenced input: blood. The origin of the receptors is a male donor with papillary thyroid cancer or a benign thyroid nodule (not recorded which). Some clones in this sample may be carry-over from other donors' samples.

This clone has ten or more counts. The chain couples TRBV20-1 to TRBJ2-1; weak D call: TRBD2 (6 bases). The CDR3 contains 16 residues. V dropped 0 bases and J dropped 2 bases, with 14 bases sitting between them. CDR1 and CDR2 (germline): DFQATT, SNEGSKA (reference sequence). The CDR3 region is CSARDAGPHTYNEQFF. Here the CDR3 DNA reads TGCAGTGCTAGAGATGCGGGGCCTCACACCTACAATGAGCAGTTCTTC.

This clone was seen at least ten times. V is TRBV10-3 and J is TRBJ2-2; maybe TRBD2 (6 bases). Germline V CDR1 and CDR2: ENHRY, SYGVKD. V lost 10 bases to trimming and J lost 4 bases, with 19 bases between them. The CDR3 consists of 15 residues. This chain's CDR3 is CATALEGEGTGELFF. CDR3 nucleotides: TGTGCCACCGCGCTGGAGGGAGAGGGCACCGGGGAGCTGTTTTTT.

In its sample, this clone was seen many times. The chain uses TRBV6-1 and TRBJ1-5; D possibly corresponds to TRBD1 (6 bases). V was trimmed by 7 bases and J by 3 bases, leaving 22 bases between them. CDR1 and CDR2 from the germline V gene are MNHNS and SASEGT. The CDR3 loop spans 17 amino acids. CDR3: CASIGGAGNRDNQPQHF. CDR3 bases: TGTGCCAGCATTGGGGGGGCGGGGAATAGGGACAATCAGCCCCAGCATTTT.

At least ten counts were recorded for this clone. Other DNA sequences in this specimen translate into the identical CDR3. The V and J genes are TRBV18 and TRBJ1-1; possibly TRBD1 for D (6 bases). V was clipped by 6 bases and J by 1 base, with 12 bases between them. The germline V gene has CDR1 KGHSH and CDR2 LQKENI. The CDR3 consists of 14 residues. CDR3 DNA sequence: TGTGCCAGCTCGCGGGACACGTCGAACACTGAAGCTTTCTTT. Amino acids: CASSRDTSNTEAFF.

This clone was seen at least ten times. The V call is TRBV2, the J call TRBJ2-2; a weak D match, TRBD1 (5 bases). CDR1 and CDR2 (germline): SNHLY, FYNNEI. This CDR3 is built from 14 residues. Trimming removed 3 bases from V and 7 bases from J, with 12 bases in between. In DNA form, the CDR3 reads TGTGCCAGCAGTGAGCAGGGAACTATCGGGGAGCTGTTTTTT. It codes for CASSEQGTIGELFF. The full variable domain, its missing parts supplied by reference TRBV2 and TRBJ2-2, is EPEVTQTPSHQVTQMGQEVILRCVPISNHLYFYWYRQILGQKVEFLVSFYNNEISEKSEIFDDQFSVERPDGSNFTLKIRSTKLEDSAMYFCASSEQGTIGELFFGEGSRLTVL.

This clone was detected only a few times. The V and J genes are TRBV28 and TRBJ2-2; D possibly corresponds to TRBD1 (5 bases). Germline V gene sequence: CDR1 MDHEN, CDR2 SYDVKM. V was trimmed by 10 bases and J by 3 bases, leaving 12 bases between them. The CDR3 has 13 amino acids. The CDR3 sequence: CAISRVYTGELFF. The CDR3 DNA is TGTGCCATTTCCAGGGTATACACCGGGGAGCTGTTTTTT.

At least ten counts were recorded for this clone. The chain carries TRBV30 and TRBJ1-2, with 7 bases matching TRBD1. Per germline, CDR1 GTSNPN and CDR2 SVGIG (reference sequence). CDR3 size: 13 residues. With 3 bases clipped from V and 7 bases from J, the junction kept 8 bases outside the gene matches. In nucleotides, the CDR3 is TGTGCCTGGAGCGCTGGGACAGCGGTTGGCTACACCTTC. Translating gives CAWSAGTAVGYTF.

The rearrangement links TRBV4-1 to TRBJ1-5; no definite D call. Germline V gene sequence: CDR1 MGHRA, CDR2 YSYEKL. This CDR3 comprises 14 residues. Between the trimmed V and J ends, which lost 0 bases and 0 bases, there was a span of 3 bases. CDR3 bases: TGCGCCAGCAGCCAAGATTATAGCAATCAGCCCCAGCATTTT. It specifies CASSQDYSNQPQHF.

This clone has a handful of counts. The V call is TRBV27, the J call TRBJ1-2, with 11 nucleotides matching TRBD1. The CDR3 has 17 residues. The V gene's germline CDR1 is MNHEY and CDR2 SMNVEV (reference sequence). The J segment lost 5 bases and the V segment lost 6 bases, leaving 14 bases of the junction unmatched. In nucleotides, the CDR3 is TGTGCCAGCAGCAGGACAGGGGGCGCGACGGATGAGTATGGCTACACCTTC. As protein: CASSRTGGATDEYGYTF.

This clone was seen repeatedly, ten times or more. The chain is built from TRBV19 and TRBJ2-1; TRBD2 aligns across 9 bases. This CDR3 has 15 amino acids. Germline V lookup: CDR1 LNHDA, CDR2 SQIVND (reference sequence). V shed 3 bases, J shed 3 bases, and the junction held 3 bases outside the gene matches. The CDR3 region has the DNA TGTGCCAGTAGTATGTGGCGGGAGGGCTACAATGAGCAGTTCTTC. Its protein is CASSMWREGYNEQFF.

This clone was counted many times. The chain has TRBV12-5 and TRBJ1-2, with TRBD1 as a possible D gene (5 bases). With 2 bases removed from V and 3 bases from J, the gap between germline ends came to 19 bases. This CDR3 spans 17 amino acids. Per the germline V gene, CDR1 is LGHNT and CDR2 is FRNRAP. CDR3 residues: CASGLWNWGFRHYGYTF. CDR3 bases: TGTGCTAGTGGTTTGTGGAATTGGGGCTTTAGACACTATGGCTACACCTTC.

The V call is TRBV7-6, the J call TRBJ2-5; TRBD2 matches at 12 bases. Germline trimming cut 7 bases from V and 5 bases from J; bases unmatched to any gene: 11. The CDR3 has 16 amino acids. Germline V lookup: CDR1 SGHVS, CDR2 FNYEAQ. The DNA for the CDR3 is TGTGCCAGCAACAACCGACTAGCGGGAGAGGGGGAGACCCAGTACTTC. Its translation: CASNNRLAGEGETQYF. The full variable domain, completed using reference TRBV7-6 and TRBJ2-5, is GAGVSQSPRYKVTKRGQDVALRCDPISGHVSLYWYRQALGQGPEFLTYFNYEAQQDKSGLPNDRFSAERPEGSISTLTIQRTEQRDSAMYRCASNNRLAGEGETQYFGPGTRLLVL.